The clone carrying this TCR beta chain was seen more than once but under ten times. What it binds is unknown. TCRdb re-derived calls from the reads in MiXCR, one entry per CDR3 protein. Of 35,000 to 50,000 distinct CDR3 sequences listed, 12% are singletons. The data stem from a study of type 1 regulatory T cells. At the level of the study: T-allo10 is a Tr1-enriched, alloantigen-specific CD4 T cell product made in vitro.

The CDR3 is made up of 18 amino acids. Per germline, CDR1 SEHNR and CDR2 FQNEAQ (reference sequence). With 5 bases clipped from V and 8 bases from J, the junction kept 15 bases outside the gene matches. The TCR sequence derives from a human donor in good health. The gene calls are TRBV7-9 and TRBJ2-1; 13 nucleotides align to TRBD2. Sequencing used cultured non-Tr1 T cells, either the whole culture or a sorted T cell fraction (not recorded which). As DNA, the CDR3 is TGTGCCAGCAGCCAGGCCACTAGCGGGAGGGCCATAGCTTATGAGCAGTTCTTC. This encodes CASSQATSGRAIAYEQFF.